The 8 T cell receptor beta chains presented below share a single source sample, sequenced in a study of T cells in localized non-small cell lung cancer. The table came from immunoSEQ multiplex PCR; TCRdb's copy has only in-frame clones and leaves some out. The table has 8,500 or so clones, around 60% seen once. The material was lymph node tissue, obtained before any cancer treatment. These receptors all stem from a male donor at least 60 years old with stage I squamous cell lung carcinoma.

The V and J genes are TRBV18 and TRBJ1-1; 7 nucleotides match TRBD1. The CDR3 runs to 13 residues. Germline V gene sequence: CDR1 KGHSH, CDR2 LQKENI. Trimming cost V 6 bases and J 1 base; bases outside gene matches: 2. DNA for the CDR3: TGTGCCAGCTCGGGACAGCAGAACACTGAAGCTTTCTTT. Translated, it gives CASSGQQNTEAFF.

This chain uses TRBV9 with TRBJ2-7; D not certain. The CDR3 spans 17 residues. Germline assignment: CDR1 SGDLS and CDR2 YYNGEE. V lost 7 bases, J lost 4 bases, and 27 bases lay in between. The CDR3 is CASARVPNSPNAYEQYF. CDR3 bases: TGTGCCAGCGCCCGTGTCCCGAATTCCCCGAACGCTTACGAGCAGTACTTC.

The chain combines TRBV9 with TRBJ2-2, with 7 bases matching TRBD1. Germline CDR1 is SGDLS and CDR2 is YYNGEE. Unmatched junction bases numbered 1, after V lost 2 bases and J lost 0 bases. This CDR3 is built from 15 residues. The CDR3 is CASSVGQTNTGELFF. DNA of the CDR3: TGTGCCAGCAGCGTGGGACAGACGAACACCGGGGAGCTGTTTTTT. The variable domain in full, completed from reference TRBV9 and TRBJ2-2, reads DSGVTQTPKHLITATGQRVTLRCSPRSGDLSVYWYQQSLDQGLQFLIQYYNGEERAKGNILERFSAQQFPDLHSELNLSSLELGDSALYFCASSVGQTNTGELFFGEGSRLTVL.

The V gene is TRBV5-1, the J gene TRBJ2-5; TRBD2 might be the D (5 bases). The CDR3 is 14 amino acids. V was pared by 0 bases and J by 5 bases, with 11 bases between. Germline V gives CDR1 SGHRS, CDR2 YFSETQ. The CDR3 DNA reads as TGCGCCAGCAGCTTGGGTGCCAGAGGGGAGACCCAGTACTTC. Translating gives CASSLGARGETQYF.

The table lists this clone with a count of one. This rearrangement joins TRBV19 to TRBJ2-2; maybe TRBD1 (5 bases). The CDR3 is made up of 14 amino acids. V lost 5 bases, J lost 7 bases, and 14 bases lay in between. CDR1 is LNHDA and CDR2 is SQIVND in the germline V gene (reference sequence). The CDR3 DNA follows: TGTGCCAGTAGTTCAAGGGGTTCCAGCGGGGAGCTGTTTTTT. Translating gives CASSSRGSSGELFF.

This clone was recorded a few times. The chain uses TRBV14 and TRBJ1-2; D is unclear. The length of the CDR3 is 14 residues. CDR1 and CDR2 from the germline V gene are SGHDN and FVKESK. V shed 4 bases and J shed 8 bases, with 17 bases lying between them. The CDR3 region has the DNA TGTGCCAGCAGCCGGCGTGGCCTTCATGGAGGCTACACCTTC. Translated: CASSRRGLHGGYTF.

The chain has TRBV28 and TRBJ1-3; TRBD1 is a possible D gene (5 bases). The CDR3 runs to 15 residues. V lost 5 bases, J lost 3 bases, and 14 bases lay in between. Germline lookup yields CDR1 MDHEN and CDR2 SYDVKM. CDR3 sequence reads: CASSPQGVSGNTIYF. As DNA, the CDR3 is TGTGCCAGCAGTCCGCAAGGGGTTAGTGGAAACACCATATATTTT. Full variable domain (missing parts from reference TRBV28 and TRBJ1-3): DVKVTQSSRYLVKRTGEKVFLECVQDMDHENMFWYRQDPGLGLRLIYFSYDVKMKEKGDIPEGYSVSREKKERFSLILESASTNQTSMYLCASSPQGVSGNTIYFGEGSWLTVV.

This clone was detected a few times. The chain employs TRBV6-8 and TRBJ2-5; D is possibly TRBD2 (5 bases). Germline V gene lookup returns CDR1 MNHGY and CDR2 SAAAGT. The CDR3 consists of 12 residues. Between the trimmed V and J ends, which lost 7 bases and 5 bases, there was a span of 11 bases. As DNA, the CDR3 is TGTGCCAGCAACCAAGGGAGTGAGACCCAGTACTTC. The encoded protein is CASNQGSETQYF.